This note documents a single T cell receptor beta chain sequence. This record belongs to a study of blood T cell repertoires in COVID-19. This table comes from immunoSEQ multiplex PCR, and its TCRdb copy is limited to in-frame clones, with some not included. The table shows 65,000 to 90,000 clones, with roughly 83% occurring only once. The origin of this receptor is a woman aged 55-70 years with acute or convalescent COVID-19. The sequencing sample was made of peripheral blood.

The CDR3 loop reads CASSLRPASYNSPLHF. The CDR3, as DNA: TGTGCCAGCAGCTTAAGGCCAGCGAGCTATAATTCACCCCTCCACTTT. The rearrangement links TRBV7-3 to TRBJ1-6; no clear D gene. V lost 1 base to trimming and J lost 3 bases, with 10 bases between them. This CDR3 is built from 16 residues. Germline loops: CDR1 SGHTA, CDR2 FQGTGA. The complete variable domain, with remaining parts taken from reference TRBV7-3 and TRBJ1-6, reads GAGVSQTPSNKVTEKGKYVELRCDPISGHTALYWYRQSLGQGPEFLIYFQGTGAADDSGLPNDRFFAVRPEGSVSTLKIQRTERGDSAVYLCASSLRPASYNSPLHFGNGTRLTVT.